The 29 T cell receptor beta chains below were found in one sample sequenced in a study of blood T cell repertoires in COVID-19. TCRdb keeps only in-frame clones here, not all; method: immunoSEQ multiplex PCR. The sample gives over 90,000 clones, roughly 87% of which show up once; 5% to 6.5% is in the top ten. The sample consisted of peripheral blood. These receptors were obtained from a woman aged 45-60 years with COVID-19, enrolled during active disease.

The chain is built from TRBV6-6 and TRBJ1-2; D is unresolved. V was trimmed by 4 bases and J by 1 base, leaving 7 bases between them. This CDR3 has 13 amino acids. From germline, CDR1 is MNHNY and CDR2 SVGAGI (reference sequence). The CDR3 coding sequence is TGTGCCAGCAGTTCAATCGGTAACTATGGCTACACCTTC. The encoded protein is CASSSIGNYGYTF.

V gene TRBV4-1 combines with J gene TRBJ1-3; 7 bases line up with TRBD1. The germline V gene encodes CDR1 MGHRA and CDR2 YSYEKL. J gave up 3 bases and V 2 bases, and 10 bases lay outside the gene matches. The length of the CDR3 is 17 residues. Here the CDR3 reads CASSQRQGEIVGNTIYF. CDR3 DNA sequence: TGCGCCAGCAGCCAACGACAGGGAGAAATAGTTGGAAACACCATATATTTT.

V gene TRBV28 combines with J gene TRBJ2-1; D may be TRBD1 (6 bases). The CDR3 sequence is 15 residues long. From germline, CDR1 is MDHEN and CDR2 SYDVKM. V lost 6 bases and J lost 5, with 17 bases in between. This CDR3 reads CASSPAPGQHNEQFF. DNA for the CDR3: TGTGCCAGCAGCCCGGCCCCAGGACAGCACAATGAGCAGTTCTTC.

The gene calls are TRBV4-1 and TRBJ2-5; the match to TRBD2 covers 8 bases. Germline CDR1 MGHRA, CDR2 YSYEKL. This CDR3 region has 15 residues. After removal of 1 base from V and 5 bases from J, the junction contained 6 bases not matched to a gene. CDR3 in amino acids: CASSQVDGGAETQYF. The CDR3 DNA follows: TGCGCCAGCAGCCAAGTTGACGGGGGGGCCGAGACCCAGTACTTC.

The chain uses TRBV29-1 and TRBJ2-5; D not certain. Germline V gives CDR1 SQVTM, CDR2 ANQGSEA. V lost 2 bases to trimming and J lost 4 bases, with 11 bases between them. CDR3 length: 13 amino acids. The CDR3 protein is CSVEQSRRETQYF. The CDR3 DNA reads as TGCAGCGTTGAACAGAGTAGGAGAGAGACCCAGTACTTC.

V usage is TRBV28 and J usage is TRBJ2-3; the D gene is possibly TRBD2 (6 bases). CDR3 length: 13 residues. The germline gives CDR1 MDHEN, CDR2 SYDVKM. Trimming took 9 bases from V and 7 from J, leaving 17 bases between them. For the CDR3, the DNA is TGTGCCAGTACGGTGTCAGGGAGGAATACGCAGTATTTT. Encoded protein: CASTVSGRNTQYF. Complete variable domain (other parts from reference TRBV28 and TRBJ2-3): DVKVTQSSRYLVKRTGEKVFLECVQDMDHENMFWYRQDPGLGLRLIYFSYDVKMKEKGDIPEGYSVSREKKERFSLILESASTNQTSMYLCASTVSGRNTQYFGPGTRLTVL.

The gene calls are TRBV10-3 and TRBJ1-2; possible D gene TRBD1, 6 bases. The ends were cut back, 6 bases at V and 8 bases at J, with 19 bases in the middle. This CDR3 contains 14 residues. The germline gives CDR1 ENHRY, CDR2 SYGVKD. Here the CDR3 DNA reads TGTGCCATCAGGGAGAGACAGGATGAGGAGGGCTACACCTTC. This gives the protein CAIRERQDEEGYTF.

The chain recombines TRBV5-5 with TRBJ1-2; D is ambiguous. Trimming stripped 4 bases from V and 6 bases from J, with 13 bases between. The CDR3 runs to 13 residues. The germline gives CDR1 SGHKS, CDR2 YYEKEE (reference sequence). The DNA of the CDR3 is TGTGCCAGCAGCCCACGGGTTGTGCATGGCTACACCTTC. Translation gives CASSPRVVHGYTF.

DNA of the CDR3: TGTGCCAGCACACCAAACCCGACAGGGGATGATGAAGCTTTCTTT. Its translation is CASTPNPTGDDEAFF. This chain uses TRBV6-5 with TRBJ1-1, with 8 bases identical to TRBD1. Losses at the gene ends were 7 bases for V and 7 bases for J; bases not matched to a gene: 14. The CDR3 totals 15 residues. CDR1 is MNHEY, CDR2 SVGAGI, per germline.

This chain connects TRBV19 to TRBJ1-6, with 7 bases aligning to TRBD1. Germline CDR1 is LNHDA and CDR2 is SQIVND (reference sequence). The CDR3 runs to 16 residues. V was pared by 3 bases and J by 2 bases, with 4 bases of the junction left unmatched. The CDR3, as DNA: TGTGCCAGTAGTATCGAGGGGGCCCCCTATAATTCACCCCTCCACTTT. It encodes CASSIEGAPYNSPLHF.

V usage is TRBV5-5 and J usage is TRBJ1-1; a weak D match, TRBD1 (6 bases). V was clipped by 2 bases and J by 4 bases, with 12 bases between them. CDR1 and CDR2 (germline): SGHKS, YYEKEE (reference sequence). CDR3 length equals 14 residues. CDR3 sequence reads: CASSFTQGSTEAFF. CDR3 coding DNA: TGTGCCAGCAGCTTCACCCAGGGGAGCACTGAAGCTTTCTTT. Drawing the rest from reference TRBV5-5 and TRBJ1-1, the complete variable domain is DAGVTQSPTHLIKTRGQQVTLRCSPISGHKSVSWYQQVLGQGPQFIFQYYEKEERGRGNFPDRFSARQFPNYSSELNVNALLLGDSALYLCASSFTQGSTEAFFGQGTRLTVV.

The chain joins TRBV23-1 to TRBJ1-5, with TRBD1 matching 7 bases. TRBV23-1 is filed as an ORF, its function uncertain. The CDR3 contains 14 residues. Germline trimming cut 4 bases from V and 2 bases from J; bases unmatched to any gene: 2. DNA of the CDR3: TGCGCCAGCAGTCCAACAGGGGGCAATCAGCCCCAGCATTTT. It encodes CASSPTGGNQPQHF.

This clone was counted between two and nine times. This chain joins TRBV2 and TRBJ1-2; no clear D. The CDR3 contains 14 residues. The V and J ends lost 2 bases and 7 bases respectively, with 14 bases between them. Germline values: CDR1 SNHLY, CDR2 FYNNEI. CDR3 protein: CASSEQAMTLGYTF. The CDR3 bases are TGTGCCAGCAGTGAACAGGCCATGACCCTTGGCTACACCTTC.

This clone came up once. V usage is TRBV11-2 and J usage is TRBJ2-7; D may be TRBD1 (6 bases). The V and J ends lost 5 bases and 2 bases respectively, with 19 bases between them. The CDR3 loop spans 16 amino acids. In germline, CDR1 is SGHAT, CDR2 FQNNGV. In DNA form, the CDR3 reads TGTGCCAGCAGCGATCCCGGGACACAAAATACCTACGAGCAGTACTTC. Translation gives CASSDPGTQNTYEQYF.

The rearrangement uses TRBV19 and TRBJ2-3; 9 bases map to TRBD2. Germline CDR1 reads LNHDA; CDR2 reads SQIVND (reference sequence). The CDR3 sequence is 16 residues long. After removal of 5 bases from V and 2 bases from J, the junction contained 8 bases not matched to a gene. The CDR3 DNA follows: TGTGCCAGTAGTGGGGCCGGGACTAGCCCCACAGATACGCAGTATTTT. Protein: CASSGAGTSPTDTQYF.

The V call is TRBV3-1 (or the pseudogene TRBV3-2), the J call TRBJ2-7; TRBD2 aligns across 8 bases. The V gene's germline CDR1 is LGHDT and CDR2 YNNKEL (reference sequence). Unmatched junction bases numbered 7, after V lost 7 bases and J lost 2 bases. The CDR3 length is 14 residues. The chain's CDR3 is CASMRRGAAYEQYF. CDR3 sequence (DNA): TGTGCCAGCATGAGGCGGGGGGCGGCCTACGAGCAGTACTTC.

This clone was observed a single time. V and J are TRBV18 and TRBJ1-6; 10 bases align to TRBD1. The CDR3 length is 14 residues. Per germline, CDR1 KGHSH and CDR2 LQKENI. The J segment lost 10 bases and the V segment lost 3 bases, leaving 3 bases of the junction unmatched. CDR3 coding DNA: TGTGCCAGCTCACCTGACAGGGGGCTGTCACCCCTCCACTTT. Protein: CASSPDRGLSPLHF.

This clone was seen once. V gene TRBV12-5 combines with J gene TRBJ1-1, with a weak D call TRBD1 (6 bases). The germline V gene encodes CDR1 LGHNT and CDR2 FRNRAP. V dropped 6 bases and J dropped 2 bases, with 7 bases sitting between them. This CDR3 comprises 12 residues. CDR3 loop: CASGQGNTEAFF. Written as DNA, the CDR3 is TGTGCTAGTGGACAGGGAAACACTGAAGCTTTCTTT.

The V and J genes are TRBV19 and TRBJ1-1; D gene ambiguous. Trimming took off 1 base at V and 3 bases at J, with 12 bases between the two ends. Looked up from germline, CDR1 is LNHDA and CDR2 is SQIVND (reference sequence). This CDR3 region has 15 residues. Written as DNA, the CDR3 is TGTGCCAGTAGTATAGTTCCGACCGGGGACACTGAAGCTTTCTTT. Residues: CASSIVPTGDTEAFF.

The V and J genes are TRBV5-4 and TRBJ2-5, with 15 bases matching TRBD2. V gave up 2 bases and J gave up 3 bases; unmatched junction bases: 11. The CDR3 has 19 residues. Germline V gene sequence: CDR1 SGHNT, CDR2 YYREEE (reference sequence). CDR3 amino acids: CASSFPGLAGGRGEETQYF. DNA for the CDR3: TGTGCCAGCAGCTTTCCGGGACTAGCGGGGGGCCGGGGGGAAGAGACCCAGTACTTC.

The chain carries TRBV6-2 or TRBV6-3 and TRBJ1-2; no reliable D call. Trimming took off 2 bases at V and 6 bases at J, with 10 bases between the two ends. Germline V gene sequence: CDR1 MNHEY, CDR2 SVGEGT. The CDR3 consists of 13 residues. The chain's CDR3 is CASSYGQIHGYTF. The CDR3 region has the DNA TGTGCCAGCAGTTACGGGCAGATTCATGGCTACACCTTC.

The chain carries TRBV6-6 and TRBJ2-5; D possibly corresponds to TRBD1 (5 bases). CDR3 length equals 14 residues. Between the trimmed V and J ends, which lost 7 bases and 7 bases, there was a span of 19 bases. Germline lookup yields CDR1 MNHNY and CDR2 SVGAGI (reference sequence). The CDR3 sequence is CASKIGAPQGTQYF. The CDR3, as DNA: TGTGCCAGCAAAATAGGGGCTCCCCAGGGGACCCAGTACTTC.

The rearrangement joins TRBV28 to TRBJ2-4, with D uncertain. V lost 2 bases and J lost 9, with 5 bases in between. Germline loops: CDR1 MDHEN, CDR2 SYDVKM. This CDR3 comprises 11 residues. The CDR3, as DNA: TGTGCCAGCAGTTTAGAGAGCATTCAGTACTTC. Translated: CASSLESIQYF.

This clone was found a few times. This chain links TRBV4-1 with TRBJ2-7, with D uncertain. Germline CDR1 MGHRA, CDR2 YSYEKL. Trimming took 1 base from V and 4 from J, leaving 11 bases between them. The length of the CDR3 is 14 residues. The CDR3 coding sequence is TGCGCCAGCAGCCAAGTCGCGACATCGTACGAGCAGTACTTC. Amino acid sequence: CASSQVATSYEQYF.

The chain is built from TRBV5-8 and TRBJ1-6, with 8 bases identical to TRBD1. Trimming cost V 4 bases and J 5 bases; bases outside gene matches: 11. The CDR3 is 17 amino acids. Germline V CDR1 and CDR2: SGHTS, YDEGEE. CDR3 nucleotides: TGTGCCAGCAGCGACATCAGGGGGCGCCTCAATAATTCACCCCTCCACTTT. It translates to CASSDIRGRLNNSPLHF.

V and J are TRBV6-5 and TRBJ1-6; D remains unclear. CDR1 MNHEY and CDR2 SVGAGI come from the germline V gene. The CDR3 extends over 15 amino acids. V was shortened by 2 bases and J by 7 bases, with 12 bases between the two germline ends. The CDR3 reads CASSYEVQNNSPLHF. CDR3 DNA sequence: TGTGCCAGCAGTTACGAGGTCCAAAACAATTCACCCCTCCACTTT.

The gene calls are TRBV4-2 and TRBJ1-1; D gene uncertain. The CDR3 is 15 amino acids. Germline V gene sequence: CDR1 LGHNA, CDR2 YNFKEQ. V lost 0 bases and J lost 1, with 9 bases in between. CDR3 sequence reads: CASSQDPNKNTEAFF. The CDR3, as DNA: TGTGCCAGCAGCCAAGACCCCAACAAGAACACTGAAGCTTTCTTT.

V gene TRBV7-2 combines with J gene TRBJ2-1, with a tentative D call TRBD1 (5 bases). The V end lost 5 bases, the J end lost 3 bases, and 14 bases lay between the germline ends. Germline V CDR1 and CDR2: SGHTA, FQGNSA. The CDR3 spans 15 residues. The CDR3 loop reads CASSVGQGLYNEQFF. The CDR3 bases are TGTGCCAGCAGCGTAGGCCAGGGTCTCTACAATGAGCAGTTCTTC.

This clone was observed a single time. The chain uses TRBV10-2 and TRBJ1-2, with D hard to call. The germline V and J ends were trimmed by 4 bases and 4 bases, with 13 bases remaining between them. The CDR3 loop spans 14 amino acids. Per the germline V gene, CDR1 is WSHSY and CDR2 is SAAADI. The CDR3 nucleotides read TGCGCCAGCAGTGGGACCGCGGGAGTCTATGGCTACACCTTC. Its translation: CASSGTAGVYGYTF.